These 15 T cell receptor beta chains originate from one sample sequenced in a study of T cells in Graves' hyperthyroidism and ophthalmopathy. Researchers amplified the TCR beta CDR3 regions from RNA transcripts. The HTBI set primed first-round TCR CDR3 RT-PCR. Using its own MiXCR run on the multiplex PCR reads, TCRdb lists one record per CDR3 protein. The repertoire includes 500,000 to 650,000 distinct CDR3 sequences, roughly 15% of them detected once, and roughly an eighth sits in the top ten. Sequenced: blood. Source of these receptors: a woman in her 50s with Graves' ophthalmopathy.

This clonotype came up many times. The chain employs TRBV2 and TRBJ1-5; TRBD1 is a possible D gene (6 bases). V gave up 6 bases and J gave up 0 bases, with 9 bases separating them. Germline CDR1 SNHLY, CDR2 FYNNEI. The CDR3 is made up of 14 amino acids. The CDR3 reads CASRGGYSNQPQHF. The CDR3 bases are TGTGCCAGCAGAGGGGGATATAGCAATCAGCCCCAGCATTTT. The full variable domain, its missing parts supplied by reference TRBV2 and TRBJ1-5, is EPEVTQTPSHQVTQMGQEVILRCVPISNHLYFYWYRQILGQKVEFLVSFYNNEISEKSEIFDDQFSVERPDGSNFTLKIRSTKLEDSAMYFCASRGGYSNQPQHFGDGTRLSIL.

This clonotype was seen ten or more times. The chain couples TRBV12-3 or TRBV12-4 to TRBJ2-1; weak D call: TRBD1 (6 bases). The CDR3 is made up of 14 amino acids. V shed 5 bases and J shed 9 bases, with 17 bases lying between them. The CDR3 DNA follows: TGTGCCAGCAGTCCTATAGGGGGTTTGAGTGAGCAGTTCTTC. Its protein is CASSPIGGLSEQFF.

This clonotype has ten or more counts. J is TRBJ1-1 and V is TRBV7-9; unclear D gene. Trimming pared 8 bases from V and 4 bases from J, leaving 11 bases between. The CDR3 loop spans 12 amino acids. CDR1 is SEHNR and CDR2 is FQNEAQ in the germline V gene (reference sequence). The CDR3 here is CASLFPGTEAFF. In DNA, the CDR3 is TGTGCCAGCCTCTTTCCAGGCACTGAAGCTTTCTTT.

The chain recombines TRBV7-8 with TRBJ2-5; 13 nucleotides align to TRBD2. V gave up 0 bases and J gave up 5 bases; unmatched junction bases: 3. The CDR3 covers 16 residues. Germline V gene data show CDR1 as SGHVS and CDR2 as FQNEAQ. The CDR3 reads CASSLAGLAGKETQYF. CDR3 sequence (DNA): TGTGCCAGCAGCTTAGCGGGACTAGCGGGAAAGGAGACCCAGTACTTC.

This clonotype was counted a few times. The rearrangement joins TRBV24-1 to TRBJ2-2; a weak D match, TRBD1 (5 bases). This CDR3 spans 15 amino acids. Trimming took 3 bases from V and 5 from J, leaving 12 bases between them. Germline CDR1 reads KGHDR; CDR2 reads SFDVKD. The CDR3 bases are TGTGCCACCAGTGATCACCTACAGGTTACCGGGGAGCTGTTTTTT. Translated, it gives CATSDHLQVTGELFF.

This clonotype was detected ten times or more. V is TRBV7-2 and J is TRBJ1-6; TRBD1 is a possible D gene (5 bases). V lost 1 base and J lost 9, with 10 bases in between. The CDR3 spans 14 residues. CDR1 is SGHTA and CDR2 is FQGNSA in the germline V gene. The DNA of the CDR3 is TGTGCCAGCAGCTTAGGACAGTCGGGTTCACCCCTCCACTTT. Amino acids: CASSLGQSGSPLHF.

This clonotype was seen many times. The J gene is TRBJ1-6, the V gene TRBV12-3 or TRBV12-4; D gene ambiguous. The CDR3 runs 13 residues. V gave up 4 bases and J gave up 8 bases, with 9 bases separating them. DNA for the CDR3: TGTGCCAGCAGTTCTTCCCCGGATTCACCCCTCCACTTT. Protein sequence: CASSSSPDSPLHF.

This clonotype was recorded many times. The chain links TRBV28 to TRBJ2-6; D not certain. V was clipped by 6 bases and J by 0 bases, with 15 bases between them. Germline V gives CDR1 MDHEN, CDR2 SYDVKM. The CDR3 has 17 residues. The CDR3 nucleotides are TGTGCCAGCAGCGTTGTCCGTCTAAACTCTGGGGCCAACGTCCTGACTTTC. As protein: CASSVVRLNSGANVLTF. Full variable domain (missing parts from reference TRBV28 and TRBJ2-6): DVKVTQSSRYLVKRTGEKVFLECVQDMDHENMFWYRQDPGLGLRLIYFSYDVKMKEKGDIPEGYSVSREKKERFSLILESASTNQTSMYLCASSVVRLNSGANVLTFGAGSRLTVL.

This clonotype was recorded a few times. V usage is TRBV12-3 or TRBV12-4 and J usage is TRBJ1-2, with 7 bases identical to TRBD1. V lost 2 bases to trimming and J lost 10 bases; unmatched junction nucleotides: 10. The length of the CDR3 is 14 residues. The CDR3 region has the DNA TGTGCCAGCAGTTTAATCTTGCCGGGGACAGCCTACACCTTC. Protein: CASSLILPGTAYTF.

This clonotype was recorded at least ten times. The J gene is TRBJ2-7, the V gene TRBV7-9, with TRBD1 identical over 7 bases. J gave up 0 bases and V 3 bases, and 5 bases lay outside the gene matches. The germline V gene has CDR1 SEHNR and CDR2 FQNEAQ (reference sequence). The CDR3 has 15 amino acids. The CDR3 coding sequence is TGTGCCAGCAGCTTTACGGGACAGAACTCCTACGAGCAGTACTTC. Amino acid sequence: CASSFTGQNSYEQYF.

The table lists this clonotype with many counts. CDR3 in amino acids: CASSLFPLAGGNGATDTQYF. The DNA of the CDR3 is TGCGCCAGCAGCTTGTTTCCCCTAGCGGGAGGAAATGGGGCCACAGATACGCAGTATTTT. This chain joins TRBV5-1 and TRBJ2-3; 11 nucleotides agree with TRBD2. The CDR3 has 20 residues. Trimming removed 1 base from V and 2 bases from J; junction bases left unmatched: 15. The germline V gene encodes CDR1 SGHRS and CDR2 YFSETQ. The full variable domain, rest sourced from reference TRBV5-1 and TRBJ2-3, is KAGVTQTPRYLIKTRGQQVTLSCSPISGHRSVSWYQQTPGQGLQFLFEYFSETQRNKGNFPGRFSGRQFSNSRSEMNVSTLELGDSALYLCASSLFPLAGGNGATDTQYFGPGTRLTVL.

This clonotype was counted a single time. Just one base apart from a much larger clone, this may be a read error. The J gene is TRBJ2-2, the V gene TRBV12-3 or TRBV12-4; TRBD2 matches 13 bases. This CDR3 region has 17 residues. Here the CDR3 DNA reads TGTGCCAGCAGAAGACTAGCGGGAGGTACGAACGCCGGGGAGCTGTTTTTT. It encodes CASRRLAGGTNAGELFF.

DNA of the CDR3: TGTGCCAGCACTTCAGGGGGTGCCCTCAATGAGCAGTTCTTC. Encoded protein: CASTSGGALNEQFF. This chain joins TRBV28 and TRBJ2-1, with 7 bases aligning to TRBD1. The germline CDR1 and CDR2 sequences are MDHEN and SYDVKM. The ends lost 7 bases at V and 6 bases at J; junction bases unmatched: 9. The CDR3 length is 14 residues.

There are many counts of this clonotype. This chain connects TRBV24-1 to TRBJ2-1; D perhaps matches TRBD2 (6 bases). Germline assignment: CDR1 KGHDR and CDR2 SFDVKD. Trimming cost V 3 bases and J 4 bases, with 9 bases left between them. The CDR3 is 14 residues long. The CDR3 loop reads CATSDPGLYNEQFF. DNA of the CDR3: TGTGCCACCAGTGATCCGGGACTTTACAATGAGCAGTTCTTC.

This clonotype was seen repeatedly, ten times or more. The V and J genes are TRBV5-6 and TRBJ2-5, with 7 bases lining up with TRBD2. The length of the CDR3 is 15 residues. V gave up 1 base and J gave up 0 bases; unmatched junction bases: 3. Looked up from germline, CDR1 is SGHDT and CDR2 is YYEEEE. CDR3 region: CASSLRTRYQETQYF. The CDR3 region has the DNA TGTGCCAGCAGCTTGAGGACTAGGTACCAAGAGACCCAGTACTTC.